The 18 T cell receptor beta chains presented below share a single source sample, sequenced in a study of technical replicates of blood from a few donors. The data were produced by immunoSEQ multiplex PCR, yet TCRdb's version contains in-frame clones alone and is incomplete. The sample yields roughly 87,000 clones, 94% seen once. The sample consisted of T cells isolated from PBMCs. The source of these receptors is a human donor in good health.

The chain combines TRBV5-4 with TRBJ2-7; 7 bases map to TRBD2. The V and J ends lost 6 bases and 0 bases, in that order; junction bases with no gene match: 15. CDR1 is SGHNT, CDR2 YYREEE, per germline (reference sequence). The CDR3 extends over 17 amino acids. CDR3 bases: TGTGCCAGCACCAAACGTCCCGGAGGCGGGAGCTCCTACGAGCAGTACTTC. Protein: CASTKRPGGGSSYEQYF.

V gene TRBV28 combines with J gene TRBJ2-5; D is possibly TRBD2 (5 bases). Between the trimmed V and J ends, which lost 5 bases and 5 bases, there was a span of 18 bases. This CDR3 is 15 amino acids long. The V gene's germline CDR1 is MDHEN and CDR2 SYDVKM. The CDR3 nucleotides read TGTGCCAGCAGTCCCCAACACGGGGTGGGGGAGACCCAGTACTTC. Translated: CASSPQHGVGETQYF.

The genes are TRBV9 and TRBJ1-3; 8 bases fit TRBD1. Germline V gene data show CDR1 as SGDLS and CDR2 as YYNGEE. The CDR3 sequence is 15 residues long. With V trimmed by 5 bases and J by 0 bases, 4 bases remained unmatched. CDR3 coding DNA: TGTGCCAGCAGTGGGACAGGAAGCTCTGGAAACACCATATATTTT. Its translation: CASSGTGSSGNTIYF.

The rearrangement uses TRBV6-4 and TRBJ1-1, with a weak D call TRBD1 (6 bases). In germline, CDR1 is MRHNA, CDR2 SNTAGT. The CDR3 spans 14 residues. V gave up 3 bases and J gave up 5 bases, with 13 bases separating them. DNA of the CDR3: TGTGCCAGCAGTGATCAGGGGATGGGGACTGAAGCTTTCTTT. Its protein product is CASSDQGMGTEAFF.

The chain is built from TRBV5-4 and TRBJ2-1; 8 bases align to TRBD2. This CDR3 region has 19 residues. Per the germline V gene, CDR1 is SGHNT and CDR2 is YYREEE (reference sequence). The V segment lost 4 bases and the J segment 5 bases; nucleotides outside the gene matches: 20. In DNA form, the CDR3 reads TGTGCCAGCAGCCTCCCTTCCTTACTGAAGGCGGGAGGTGACAATGAGCAGTTCTTC. It specifies CASSLPSLLKAGGDNEQFF.

The CDR3 DNA sequence: TGTGCCAGCTCACCGAATCCGGCGGCTAATGAAAAACTGTTTTTT. Amino acid sequence: CASSPNPAANEKLFF. The V call is TRBV18, the J call TRBJ1-4; no clear D. V was clipped by 3 bases and J by 3 bases, with 11 bases between them. The CDR3 is made up of 15 amino acids. Germline V gives CDR1 KGHSH, CDR2 LQKENI. The full variable domain, its missing parts supplied by reference TRBV18 and TRBJ1-4, is NAGVMQNPRHLVRRRGQEARLRCSPMKGHSHVYWYRQLPEEGLKFMVYLQKENIIDESGMPKERFSAEFPKEGPSILRIQQVVRGDSAAYFCASSPNPAANEKLFFGSGTQLSVL.

This clone was counted once. This chain links TRBV5-1 with TRBJ2-5; TRBD1 might be the D (6 bases). The CDR3 covers 14 residues. Trimming took 1 base from V and 4 from J, leaving 11 bases between them. CDR1 SGHRS and CDR2 YFSETQ come from the germline V gene. The CDR3 coding sequence is TGCGCCAGCAGCTTGTTGGAAGGGGGAGAGACCCAGTACTTC. Protein sequence: CASSLLEGGETQYF.

The chain joins TRBV4-1 to TRBJ2-7, with 13 bases that match TRBD2. Per the germline V gene, CDR1 is MGHRA and CDR2 is YSYEKL. The CDR3 loop spans 15 amino acids. With 4 bases clipped from V and 7 bases from J, the junction kept 7 bases outside the gene matches. The CDR3 loop reads CASSRTSGSLGEQYF. The CDR3 DNA reads as TGCGCCAGCAGCCGGACTAGCGGGAGTCTGGGGGAGCAGTACTTC.

This clone has just a few counts. This chain connects TRBV28 to TRBJ2-1; possible D gene TRBD1, 6 bases. CDR1 is MDHEN, CDR2 SYDVKM, per germline. This CDR3 spans 12 amino acids. Between the trimmed V and J ends, which lost 7 bases and 12 bases, there was a span of 16 bases. CDR3 DNA: TGTGCCAGCAATACAAGGGACAACGTGCAGTTCTTC. Translated, it gives CASNTRDNVQFF.

The V call is TRBV30, the J call TRBJ1-5; TRBD1 matches at 12 bases. CDR1 is GTSNPN and CDR2 is SVGIG in the germline V gene (reference sequence). CDR3 length: 15 residues. V gave up 3 bases and J gave up 3 bases; unmatched junction bases: 3. The CDR3 region has the DNA TGTGCCTGGAGCGGGACAGGGGGCCCCAATCAGCCCCAGCATTTT. Its protein is CAWSGTGGPNQPQHF.

The chain joins TRBV28 to TRBJ2-3; D possibly corresponds to TRBD1 (6 bases). V lost 5 bases, J lost 3 bases, and 15 bases lay in between. The germline gives CDR1 MDHEN, CDR2 SYDVKM. CDR3 length equals 15 residues. The CDR3 nucleotides read TGTGCCAGCAGTGCTCAGGGGCGGAAGACAGATACGCAGTATTTT. This gives the protein CASSAQGRKTDTQYF.

The genes are TRBV9 and TRBJ2-1; D is perhaps TRBD1 (6 bases). This CDR3 spans 15 amino acids. The germline V gene encodes CDR1 SGDLS and CDR2 YYNGEE. V gave up 3 bases and J gave up 8 bases, with 18 bases separating them. The CDR3 coding sequence is TGTGCCAGCAGCGCAGTTGGCAGGGGTTTCCATGAGCAGTTCTTC. Translating it yields CASSAVGRGFHEQFF.

This clone appeared once. The V call is TRBV28, the J call TRBJ1-5; D might be TRBD1 (6 bases). Trimming shortened V by 7 bases and J by 0 bases, and 13 bases separated the two germline ends. The length of the CDR3 is 15 residues. The germline gives CDR1 MDHEN, CDR2 SYDVKM. DNA of the CDR3: TGTGCCAGCACCTCTTACAGGGCTAGCAATCAGCCCCAGCATTTT. Translating it yields CASTSYRASNQPQHF.

The chain recombines TRBV6-5 with TRBJ1-2; no clear D. The CDR3 extends over 13 amino acids. From germline, CDR1 is MNHEY and CDR2 SVGAGI. The V gene lost 6 bases and the J gene lost 5 bases, with 13 bases spanning the gap. CDR3 in DNA: TGTGCCAGCAGGCCCCAGTCTTGGTATGGCTACACCTTC. Its protein is CASRPQSWYGYTF.

CDR3 region: CASSSGRRDSPLHF. DNA for the CDR3: TGTGCCAGCAGCTCCGGGAGAAGAGATTCACCCCTCCACTTT. This rearrangement joins TRBV7-9 to TRBJ1-6, with D unresolved. The CDR3 sequence is 14 residues long. The V gene's germline CDR1 is SEHNR and CDR2 FQNEAQ (reference sequence). V was pared by 4 bases and J by 8 bases, with 12 bases between.

The chain combines TRBV5-6 with TRBJ1-5; D is perhaps TRBD1 (5 bases). Trimming took off 0 bases at V and 7 bases at J, with 8 bases between the two ends. CDR1 is SGHDT and CDR2 is YYEEEE in the germline V gene. This CDR3 spans 13 amino acids. The CDR3 DNA reads TGTGCCAGCAGCTTGGCAGGGATCCAGCCCCAGCATTTT. It encodes CASSLAGIQPQHF.

The V and J genes are TRBV7-8 and TRBJ1-2; no reliable D call. Germline V gene sequence: CDR1 SGHVS, CDR2 FQNEAQ. This CDR3 contains 14 residues. V lost 1 base to trimming and J lost 3 bases, with 9 bases between them. The DNA of the CDR3 is TGTGCCAGCAGCTTAGGAGCAGGCCACTATGGCTACACCTTC. Amino acids: CASSLGAGHYGYTF.

This chain connects TRBV15 to TRBJ2-2; D might be TRBD1 (6 bases). The CDR3 has 19 amino acids. Per germline, CDR1 LNHNV and CDR2 YYDKDF (reference sequence). V lost 5 bases to trimming and J lost 2 bases, with 24 bases between them. The CDR3 coding sequence is TGTGCCACCAGCTCCATGGGGGCAGGCCCTAGACCTAACACCGGGGAGCTGTTTTTT. This gives the protein CATSSMGAGPRPNTGELFF.